The TCR beta chain described here comes from a study of blood T cell repertoires in COVID-19. On the study more broadly: Both acute and convalescent COVID-19 samples were obtained from the United States, Italy and Spain. PBMCs, B-cell-depleted T cells, or T cells provided the cDNA or gDNA that made up the material.

Germline CDR1 SGHDT, CDR2 YYEEEE. The CDR3 totals 18 residues. The trim removed 2 bases at V and 7 bases at J, leaving 17 bases unmatched. Per the study methods: Reference gene primer amplification in the assay estimated nucleated cell counts. TCRdb's table, derived via immunoSEQ multiplex PCR, lists solely in-frame clones and lacks some. The V and J calls and clone size come from that table; D and trimming were worked out from the DNA. The table records around 270,000 clones, approximately 90% of them present only once. The chain carries TRBV5-6 and TRBJ2-1; 8 bases are shared with TRBD2. The sequence derives from a man aged 35 to 55 with acute or convalescent COVID-19. What was sequenced was peripheral blood. The chain's CDR3 is CASSLRSGGRLVWNEQFF. As DNA, the CDR3 is TGTGCCAGCAGCTTAAGAAGCGGGGGTCGTCTTGTATGGAATGAGCAGTTCTTC.